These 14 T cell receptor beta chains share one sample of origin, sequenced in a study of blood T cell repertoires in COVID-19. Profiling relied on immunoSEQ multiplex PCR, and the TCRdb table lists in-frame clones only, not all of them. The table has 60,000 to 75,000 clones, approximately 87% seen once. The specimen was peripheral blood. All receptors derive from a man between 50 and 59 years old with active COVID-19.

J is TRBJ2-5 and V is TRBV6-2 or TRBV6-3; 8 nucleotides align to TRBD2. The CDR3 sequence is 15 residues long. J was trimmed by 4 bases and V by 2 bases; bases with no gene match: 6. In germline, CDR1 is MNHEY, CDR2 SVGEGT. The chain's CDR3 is CASSYIREGRETQYF. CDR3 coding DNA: TGTGCCAGCAGTTACATTCGGGAGGGCCGAGAGACCCAGTACTTC.

The CDR3 is CASSFRAGARATNEKLFF. CDR3 bases: TGTGCCAGTAGTTTCCGAGCGGGGGCAAGGGCGACTAATGAAAAACTGTTTTTT. The chain has TRBV19 and TRBJ1-4; D may be TRBD1 (6 bases). Germline loops: CDR1 LNHDA, CDR2 SQIVND (reference sequence). The V end lost 5 bases, the J end lost 2 bases, and 21 bases lay between the germline ends. CDR3 length equals 18 residues.

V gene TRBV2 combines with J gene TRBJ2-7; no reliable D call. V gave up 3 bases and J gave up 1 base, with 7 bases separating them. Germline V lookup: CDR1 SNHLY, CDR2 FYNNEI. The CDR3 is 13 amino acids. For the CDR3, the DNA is TGTGCCAGCAGTGAGAACGGTTCCTACGAGCAGTACTTC. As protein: CASSENGSYEQYF.

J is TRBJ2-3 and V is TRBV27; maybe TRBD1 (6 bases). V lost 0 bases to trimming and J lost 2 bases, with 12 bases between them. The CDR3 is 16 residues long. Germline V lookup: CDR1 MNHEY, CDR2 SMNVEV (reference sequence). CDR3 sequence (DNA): TGTGCCAGCAGTTTATCGTGGGGGCTAGACACAGATACGCAGTATTTT. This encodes CASSLSWGLDTDTQYF.

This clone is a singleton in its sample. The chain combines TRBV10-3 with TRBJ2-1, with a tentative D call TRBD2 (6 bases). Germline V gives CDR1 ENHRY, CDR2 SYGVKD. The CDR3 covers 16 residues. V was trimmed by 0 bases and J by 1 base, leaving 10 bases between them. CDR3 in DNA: TGTGCCATCAGTGAGTCGGGGCGGGATTCCTACAATGAGCAGTTCTTC. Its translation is CAISESGRDSYNEQFF.

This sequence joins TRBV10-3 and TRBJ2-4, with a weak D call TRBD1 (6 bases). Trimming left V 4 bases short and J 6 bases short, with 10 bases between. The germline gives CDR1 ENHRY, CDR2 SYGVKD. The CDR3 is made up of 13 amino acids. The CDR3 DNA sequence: TGTGCCATCAGTGGTGTAGGGGGAAACATTCAGTACTTC. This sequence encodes CAISGVGGNIQYF.

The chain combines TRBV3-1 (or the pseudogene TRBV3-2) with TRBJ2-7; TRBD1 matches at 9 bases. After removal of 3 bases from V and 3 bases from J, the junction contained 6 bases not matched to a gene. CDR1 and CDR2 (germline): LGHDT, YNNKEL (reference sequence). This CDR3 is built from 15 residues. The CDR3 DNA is TGTGCCAGCAGCCAGTCCGGGACAGGGAACTACGAGCAGTACTTC. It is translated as CASSQSGTGNYEQYF.

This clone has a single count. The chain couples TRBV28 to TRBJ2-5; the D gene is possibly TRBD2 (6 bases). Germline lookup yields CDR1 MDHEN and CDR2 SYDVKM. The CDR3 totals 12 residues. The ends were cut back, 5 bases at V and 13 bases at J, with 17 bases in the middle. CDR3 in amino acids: CASSLLRGLPYF. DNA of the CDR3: TGTGCCAGCAGTCTCCTGCGGGGATTGCCGTACTTC.

In nucleotides, the CDR3 is TGTGCCAGTAGTATAGATCCGAGGATGAAGGGCTACACCTTC. Protein sequence: CASSIDPRMKGYTF. This chain links TRBV19 with TRBJ1-2; D gene uncertain. The CDR3 loop spans 14 amino acids. The V end was cut by 0 bases, the J end by 8 bases, with 13 bases between. Germline CDR1 reads LNHDA; CDR2 reads SQIVND (reference sequence). Full variable domain (outside the CDR3, taken from reference TRBV19 and TRBJ1-2): DGGITQSPKYLFRKEGQNVTLSCEQNLNHDAMYWYRQDPGQGLRLIYYSQIVNDFQKGDIAEGYSVSREKKESFPLTVTSAQKNPTAFYLCASSIDPRMKGYTFGSGTRLTVV.

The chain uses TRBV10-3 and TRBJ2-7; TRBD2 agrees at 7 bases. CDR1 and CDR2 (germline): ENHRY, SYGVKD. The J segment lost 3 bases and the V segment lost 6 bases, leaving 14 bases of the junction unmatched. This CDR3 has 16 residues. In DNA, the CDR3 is TGTGCCATCAGACGGGACTACTTAAATAATTACTACGAGCAGTACTTC. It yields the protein CAIRRDYLNNYYEQYF.

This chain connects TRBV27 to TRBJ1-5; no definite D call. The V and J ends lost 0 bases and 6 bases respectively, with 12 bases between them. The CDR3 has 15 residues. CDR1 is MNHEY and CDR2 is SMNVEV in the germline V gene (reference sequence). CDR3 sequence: CASSLSWQMVQPQHF. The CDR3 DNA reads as TGTGCCAGCAGTTTATCCTGGCAGATGGTTCAGCCCCAGCATTTT.

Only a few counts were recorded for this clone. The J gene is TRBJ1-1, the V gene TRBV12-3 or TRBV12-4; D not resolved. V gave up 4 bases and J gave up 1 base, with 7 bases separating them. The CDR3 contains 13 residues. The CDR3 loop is CASSYTGNTEAFF. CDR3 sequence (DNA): TGTGCCAGCAGTTATACGGGGAACACTGAAGCTTTCTTT.

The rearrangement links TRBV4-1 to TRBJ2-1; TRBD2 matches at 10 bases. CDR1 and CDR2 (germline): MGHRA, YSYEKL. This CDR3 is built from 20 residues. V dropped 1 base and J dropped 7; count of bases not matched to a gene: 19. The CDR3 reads CASSQGGIDELAGLWNEQFF. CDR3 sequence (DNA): TGCGCCAGCAGCCAAGGAGGGATCGACGAACTAGCGGGATTATGGAATGAGCAGTTCTTC.

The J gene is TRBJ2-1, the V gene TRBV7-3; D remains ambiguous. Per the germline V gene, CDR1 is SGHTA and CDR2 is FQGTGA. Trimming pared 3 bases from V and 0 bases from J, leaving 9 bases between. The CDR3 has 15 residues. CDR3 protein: CASSFRQSSYNEQFF. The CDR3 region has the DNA TGTGCCAGCAGCTTTCGACAAAGCTCCTACAATGAGCAGTTCTTC.